This T cell receptor (beta chain) was identified during a study of blood T cell repertoires in COVID-19 (dated by TCRdb to about 2020). Regarding the complete study: The collaborator samples originated in the United States, Italy and Spain and spanned the acute and convalescent phases of COVID-19. The prospective study material was composed of cDNA or gDNA derived from T cells, B-cell-depleted T cells, or PBMCs. Deeply sampled blood TCRbeta repertoires from subjects exposed to, actively infected with, or recovered from COVID-19 were included in the dataset. The repertoires were released in a freely available public database intended as a resource for research on the immune response to SARS-CoV-2. Samples came from the ongoing ImmuneRACE study (first 160 participants) plus 1,254 subjects from 6 global collaborators. The sample metadata nearly always contained a de-identified subject ID, COVID-19 status, age in years and sex. Where available, HLA class I and class II types were taken from metadata supplied by the sample provider and were not determined by assay-based typing. Overall study results and their limits: Clinical and demographic metadata were provided uncurated, with the amount varying by source and participant.

TCRbeta CDR3 regions were amplified from genomic DNA using the immunoSEQ Assay, a bias-controlled multiplex PCR. From the authors' description of their analysis: The number of nucleated cells in each sample was estimated from the amplification of reference gene primers within the assay. To quantify the absolute abundance of each unique TCRbeta CDR3 rearrangement, sequence reads were collapsed and filtered. Productive Simpson clonality was computed per sample as the square root of Simpson's diversity index over productive rearrangements. This is the immuneACCESS table as TCRdb keeps it, with only in-frame sequences that have V and J called. A part of the clones is gone; compared with another copy, unresolved V genes explain less than half, and the rest is unexplained. Clonal size and the V and J genes are those of that table, whereas D and trimming came from the DNA. The sample data list 250,000 to 350,000 clones, and 88% of these were observed just once. The biggest ten clones account for 0.8% to 1% of the sample.

Enrolling through a virtual design, the prospective study's participants ranged in age from roughly 18 to 100 years and lived across 24 United States geographic areas. To assign participants to cohorts, the prospective study relied on clinical history that participants themselves reported in a screening survey and a study questionnaire. Recovered participants in ImmuneRACE Cohort 3 were defined by two consecutive negative NP/OP PCR tests, clearance by a healthcare professional, or resolution of symptoms. Mobile phlebotomists in the prospective study collected whole blood, serum and a nasopharyngeal or oropharyngeal swab from every participant. Additional blood draws and questionnaires over an approximately two-month period could optionally be provided by prospective study participants. Prospective study blood samples were shipped either frozen or at room temperature before DNA extraction. In the germline V gene (reference sequence), CDR1 corresponds to SEHNR and CDR2 to FQNEAQ. The CDR3 goes from the cysteine to the phenylalanine over 15 residues. The retained sequence is limited to the CDR3, 45 bases, with the frame set at the first base. Unmatched junction bases come to 9, with V trimmed by 1 base and J by 8 bases.

Turning to this clone: Its antigen is not yet known. Per-base qualities were not stored, and no clone one base away is much larger.

This clonotype was sampled from a young woman who had recovered from COVID-19. The V and J genes are TRBV7-9 and TRBJ2-3, and 7 junction bases match TRBD1. Sequenced input: PBMCs or T cells enriched from blood (not recorded which). The encoded CDR3 is CASSLGAGTVITQYF. The bases read TGTGCCAGCAGCTTAGGAGCAGGGACAGTTATTACGCAGTATTTT. With the rest looked up from the reference TRBV7-9 and TRBJ2-3 genes rather than sequenced, the full variable domain is DTGVSQNPRHKITKRGQNVTFRCDPISEHNRLYWYRQTLGQGPEFLTYFQNEAQLEKSRLLSDRFSAERPKGSFSTLEIQRTEQGDSAMYLCASSLGAGTVITQYFGPGTRLTVL.